This T cell receptor (beta chain) appears in the sequencing data of a study of blood T cell repertoires in COVID-19. Individuals drawn from under 30 US areas were about 18 to 90 years old. Trimming at V came to 11 bases and at J to 4 bases, leaving 10 bases not matched to a gene. Germline CDR1 reads MDHEN; CDR2 reads SYDVKM. The CDR3 totals 14 residues. Produced via immunoSEQ multiplex PCR; TCRdb's table is partial and in-frame only. Among a few hundred thousand clones listed, approximately 86% were seen once. Sample: PBMCs or T cells enriched from blood (not recorded which). The receptor was isolated from a woman between 40 and 55 years old with acute COVID-19. This chain connects TRBV28 to TRBJ2-1; 8 bases line up with TRBD2. DNA of the CDR3: TGTGCCTCCAGGAGGAGCGGGAGTTACAATGAGCAGTTCTTC. Translation gives CASRRSGSYNEQFF.